The 9 T cell receptor beta chains below all came from one sample that was sequenced in a study of cytomegalovirus exposure and HLA in healthy donors. PCR involved 60 Vbeta and 13 Jbeta primers. Using immunoSEQ multiplex PCR, the repertoire was profiled, and TCRdb retains in-frame clones only, with some absent. The table records approximately 120,000 clones, roughly 74% of them present only once. The sample taken for sequencing was PBMCs. Receptor source: a woman aged 45 to 65 in good health and CMV-seropositive.

This clone was counted between two and nine times. The chain carries TRBV6-6 and TRBJ1-5, with 9 bases matching TRBD1. The CDR3 has 14 residues. Germline-derived CDR1 and CDR2 are MNHNY and SVGAGI (reference sequence). V trimming: 5 bases; J trimming: 7 bases; junction bases outside the gene matches: 6. CDR3 nucleotide sequence: TGTGCCAGCAGTCGCAGGGACAGGGACCAGCCCCAGCATTTT. Protein product: CASSRRDRDQPQHF.

The V and J genes are TRBV6-6 and TRBJ2-7; D is unclear. This CDR3 contains 14 residues. V was pared by 2 bases and J by 2 bases, with 10 bases between. CDR1 and CDR2 from the germline V gene are MNHNY and SVGAGI (reference sequence). CDR3 coding DNA: TGTGCCAGCAGTTACCGGCAGGATGCCTACGAGCAGTACTTC. Its translation is CASSYRQDAYEQYF.

The chain uses TRBV15 and TRBJ1-4; TRBD1 might be the D (6 bases). The germline CDR1 and CDR2 sequences are LNHNV and YYDKDF (reference sequence). The CDR3 sequence is 15 residues long. V lost 3 bases to trimming and J lost 6 bases, with 14 bases between them. CDR3 region: CATSSREGVDEKLFF. The CDR3 DNA is TGTGCCACCAGCAGTCGTGAGGGGGTAGATGAAAAACTGTTTTTT.

Concerning this clone: The junction departs from the called germline gene at one end, perhaps through a read error. CDR3 sequence: CSSSFLPYEQYF. CDR3 bases: TGTTCCAGCAGCTTCCTCCCCTACGAGCAGTACTTC. The V and J genes are TRBV7-9 and TRBJ2-7; unclear D gene. Germline-derived CDR1 and CDR2 are SEHNR and FQNEAQ (reference sequence). CDR3 length equals 12 residues.

This chain joins TRBV2 and TRBJ1-6; weak D call: TRBD1 (6 bases). CDR3 size: 13 residues. With 3 bases removed from V and 7 bases from J, the gap between germline ends came to 7 bases. The germline V gene encodes CDR1 SNHLY and CDR2 FYNNEI. The DNA of the CDR3 is TGTGCCAGCAGTGATCAGGGGAATTCACCCCTCCACTTT. This encodes CASSDQGNSPLHF.

The V and J genes are TRBV4-3 and TRBJ2-2; no clear D. This CDR3 is 15 amino acids long. Per germline, CDR1 LGHNA and CDR2 YSLEER. With 1 base removed from V and 4 bases from J, the gap between germline ends came to 10 bases. CDR3 region: CASSQVLVGTGELFF. The CDR3 bases are TGCGCCAGCAGCCAAGTCCTAGTAGGCACCGGGGAGCTGTTTTTT.

This clone has a handful of counts. The junction shows a germline mismatch at one end, possibly a read error. This CDR3 is CASREGWGGEQYF. DNA of the CDR3: TGTGCCAGCAGAGAAGGGTGGGGAGGCGAGCAGTACTTC. The gene calls are TRBV2 and TRBJ2-7; TRBD2 might be the D (6 bases). This CDR3 region has 13 residues. The germline CDR1 and CDR2 sequences are SNHLY and FYNNEI.

This clone was detected only a few times. The chain employs TRBV7-2 and TRBJ2-7; no clear D. V was trimmed by 5 bases and J by 1 base, leaving 9 bases between them. CDR3 length: 13 residues. Germline V gene lookup returns CDR1 SGHTA and CDR2 FQGNSA. CDR3 sequence reads: CASSVSRSYEQYF. In DNA, the CDR3 is TGTGCCAGCAGCGTTAGTAGATCCTACGAGCAGTACTTC.

V usage is TRBV11-2 and J usage is TRBJ1-3; tentatively, D is TRBD1 (5 bases). Germline CDR1 reads SGHAT; CDR2 reads FQNNGV. The germline V and J ends were trimmed by 3 bases and 0 bases, with 9 bases remaining between them. The CDR3 contains 15 residues. CDR3 sequence (DNA): TGTGCCAGCAGCTTTACCGGACACTCTGGAAACACCATATATTTT. It yields the protein CASSFTGHSGNTIYF.